These 2 T cell receptor beta chains were sequenced from one sample in a study of blood T cell repertoires in COVID-19. TCRdb's copy holds only in-frame clones and misses some; the assay was immunoSEQ multiplex PCR. The sample includes more than 85,000 clones, under 90% seen only once; the top ten take 3% to 4%. What was sequenced was peripheral blood. These receptors were taken from an older woman with acute or convalescent COVID-19.

The chain links TRBV28 to TRBJ1-5; no clear D. The germline V gene encodes CDR1 MDHEN and CDR2 SYDVKM. The CDR3 runs to 15 residues. With 3 bases removed from V and 0 bases from J, the gap between germline ends came to 9 bases. CDR3 protein: CASSLTEYSNQPQHF. CDR3 DNA: TGTGCCAGCAGTTTGACGGAGTATAGCAATCAGCCCCAGCATTTT.

The chain joins TRBV6-5 to TRBJ2-3, with D possibly matching TRBD2 (7 bases). There are 14 residues in the CDR3. Trimming left V 6 bases short and J 4 bases short, with 14 bases between. The V gene's germline CDR1 is MNHEY and CDR2 SVGAGI. CDR3 in amino acids: CASRSQGLSDTQYF. The CDR3 bases are TGTGCCAGCAGATCACAGGGACTATCAGATACGCAGTATTTT.